These 31 T cell receptor beta chains were sequenced from one sample in a study of blood T cell repertoires in COVID-19. Profiling relied on immunoSEQ multiplex PCR, and the TCRdb table lists in-frame clones only, not all of them. This sample yields approximately 300,000 clones, of which about 93% are seen a single time; 6.5% to 8% belongs to the top ten. Sequencing was carried out using peripheral blood. These receptors were collected from a woman under 40 with COVID-19, enrolled during active disease.

CDR3 nucleotide sequence: TGTGCCAGCAGCTTAAACAGGGGGCGAACCGGGGAGCTGTTTTTT. It specifies CASSLNRGRTGELFF. The rearrangement links TRBV7-3 to TRBJ2-2; 9 bases are a match to TRBD1. The CDR3 consists of 15 residues. From germline, CDR1 is SGHTA and CDR2 FQGTGA. Trimming cost V 1 base and J 5 bases; bases outside gene matches: 2.

This chain uses TRBV3-1 (or the pseudogene TRBV3-2) with TRBJ2-5; D not resolved. The germline V and J ends were trimmed by 0 bases and 5 bases, with 13 bases remaining between them. The CDR3 spans 15 residues. Germline V lookup: CDR1 LGHDT, CDR2 YNNKEL (reference sequence). The CDR3 sequence: CASSQDLEVQETQYF. The CDR3 nucleotides read TGTGCCAGCAGCCAAGATCTTGAAGTCCAGGAGACCCAGTACTTC.

The genes are TRBV13 and TRBJ2-3, with 11 bases lining up with TRBD2. CDR3 length equals 17 residues. V shed 5 bases, J shed 2 bases, and the junction held 9 bases outside the gene matches. Germline lookup yields CDR1 PRHDT and CDR2 FYEKMQ (reference sequence). The CDR3 loop reads CASSLRLAGGATDTQYF. The CDR3 nucleotides are TGTGCCAGCAGCCTCCGTCTAGCGGGAGGTGCCACAGATACGCAGTATTTT.

This chain connects TRBV7-6 to TRBJ2-1, with 10 bases lining up with TRBD2. With V trimmed by 5 bases and J by 4 bases, 5 bases remained unmatched. The CDR3 spans 15 residues. Germline V gene lookup returns CDR1 SGHVS and CDR2 FNYEAQ. In DNA form, the CDR3 reads TGTGCCAGCAGCCCCTCTAGCGGGAGTTACAATGAGCAGTTCTTC. Its protein is CASSPSSGSYNEQFF.

CDR3 protein: CATSTGTGKNEQYF. CDR3 DNA sequence: TGTGCCACCAGTACCGGGACAGGGAAGAACGAGCAGTACTTC. V gene TRBV24-1 combines with J gene TRBJ2-7; 9 bases match TRBD1. J lost 5 bases, V lost 6 bases, and 7 bases had no gene match. Germline V gene lookup returns CDR1 KGHDR and CDR2 SFDVKD. The CDR3 contains 14 residues.

The chain combines TRBV6-2 or TRBV6-3 with TRBJ1-2; unclear D gene. Trimming took 4 bases from V and 4 from J, leaving 7 bases between them. The CDR3 has 12 residues. The germline V gene has CDR1 MNHEY and CDR2 SVGEGT. The CDR3 bases are TGTGCCAGCAGTTCCGGGATCTATGGCTACACCTTC. Its protein is CASSSGIYGYTF.

This chain links TRBV30 with TRBJ2-2; perhaps TRBD2 as D (5 bases). The CDR3 is 15 residues long. V lost 0 bases to trimming and J lost 0 bases, with 8 bases between them. Germline V gene data show CDR1 as GTSNPN and CDR2 as SVGIG (reference sequence). CDR3 DNA sequence: TGTGCCTGGAGTGTAACGCGGGCGAACACCGGGGAGCTGTTTTTT. It is translated as CAWSVTRANTGELFF.

The rearrangement links TRBV28 to TRBJ1-5; D unresolved. The V end was cut by 2 bases, the J end by 7 bases, with 9 bases between. Germline V gene lookup returns CDR1 MDHEN and CDR2 SYDVKM. The CDR3 is 13 amino acids. The CDR3, as DNA: TGTGCCAGCAGTTTAGAGCTCCGACAGCCCCAGCATTTT. Residues: CASSLELRQPQHF.

The CDR3 protein is CSASGGLAGNYEQYF. For the CDR3, the DNA is TGCAGTGCTAGTGGAGGACTAGCGGGAAACTACGAGCAGTACTTC. J is TRBJ2-7 and V is TRBV20-1, with 12 bases lining up with TRBD2. The J segment lost 3 bases and the V segment lost 3 bases, leaving 6 bases of the junction unmatched. Germline V CDR1 and CDR2: DFQATT, SNEGSKA (reference sequence). CDR3 length: 15 residues.

The chain employs TRBV9 and TRBJ2-7; 11 nucleotides align to TRBD2. Trimming took 4 bases from V and 6 from J; bases not matched to a gene: 3. Per germline, CDR1 SGDLS and CDR2 YYNGEE. CDR3 length: 13 residues. CDR3 residues: CASSFGTSGEQYF. In DNA form, the CDR3 reads TGTGCCAGCAGCTTTGGGACTAGCGGCGAGCAGTACTTC.

V is TRBV7-6 and J is TRBJ2-7, with 7 bases identical to TRBD2. The CDR3 runs 20 residues. The ends lost 5 bases at V and 0 bases at J; junction bases unmatched: 22. Looked up from germline, CDR1 is SGHVS and CDR2 is FNYEAQ. CDR3 nucleotides: TGTGCCAGCAGCCCGGCGGGGGTTCCACAGCGGGGTTCAAGCTCCTACGAGCAGTACTTC. Translated, it gives CASSPAGVPQRGSSSYEQYF.

The chain combines TRBV4-1 with TRBJ2-7, with D perhaps matching TRBD2 (6 bases). The germline V and J ends were trimmed by 2 bases and 3 bases, with 23 bases remaining between them. Germline V gene sequence: CDR1 MGHRA, CDR2 YSYEKL. This CDR3 has 18 residues. CDR3 bases: TGCGCCAGCAGCCAACCCCTAACCCCCTTAGCGGCAAACTACGAGCAGTACTTC. This gives the protein CASSQPLTPLAANYEQYF.

The rearrangement uses TRBV20-1 and TRBJ2-7, with TRBD2 matching 8 bases. Germline-derived CDR1 and CDR2 are DFQATT and SNEGSKA (reference sequence). The CDR3 covers 12 residues. Losses at the gene ends were 3 bases for V and 6 bases for J; bases not matched to a gene: 4. The CDR3, as DNA: TGCAGTGCTAGTTTCGGGAGGGGCGAGCAGTACTTC. Translation gives CSASFGRGEQYF.

The CDR3 bases are TGTGCCAGCAGCCAAGGAAGTAGTACAGATACGCAGTATTTT. It translates to CASSQGSSTDTQYF. The chain recombines TRBV3-1 (or the pseudogene TRBV3-2) with TRBJ2-3; D not certain. In germline, CDR1 is LGHDT, CDR2 YNNKEL (reference sequence). Deletions cut 1 base from V and 3 bases from J, with 8 bases between. The CDR3 has 14 amino acids.

The CDR3 bases are TGTGCCAGCAGCTTTGCGGGTAAGTTAACTGAAGCTTTCTTT. Protein: CASSFAGKLTEAFF. The chain joins TRBV11-2 to TRBJ1-1; D is unresolved. The V end lost 3 bases, the J end lost 5 bases, and 13 bases lay between the germline ends. The CDR3 extends over 14 amino acids. Germline loops: CDR1 SGHAT, CDR2 FQNNGV.

J is TRBJ2-2 and V is TRBV2; weak D call: TRBD1 (5 bases). Per germline, CDR1 SNHLY and CDR2 FYNNEI. Trimming left V 5 bases short and J 6 bases short, with 10 bases between. CDR3 length: 13 amino acids. The CDR3 DNA follows: TGTGCCAGCAGTCCCCAGGGTGCCGGGGAGCTGTTTTTT. Its translation: CASSPQGAGELFF.

This chain links TRBV28 with TRBJ1-2; D possibly corresponds to TRBD1 (6 bases). Per germline, CDR1 MDHEN and CDR2 SYDVKM. The ends were cut back, 5 bases at V and 8 bases at J, with 18 bases in the middle. The CDR3 sequence is 14 residues long. CDR3 sequence reads: CASSPRGGAGGYTF. The CDR3 nucleotides read TGTGCCAGCAGTCCCCGGGGGGGGGCTGGCGGCTACACCTTC.

The gene calls are TRBV6-5 and TRBJ1-5; weak D call: TRBD1 (5 bases). Per germline, CDR1 MNHEY and CDR2 SVGAGI. The CDR3 has 15 residues. V lost 4 bases, J lost 3 bases, and 13 bases lay in between. The CDR3 bases are TGTGCCAGCAGTTCCTTCGGGGGAGTCAATCAGCCCCAGCATTTT. Protein sequence: CASSSFGGVNQPQHF.

The chain links TRBV13 to TRBJ2-4; D is perhaps TRBD2 (6 bases). Germline CDR1 is PRHDT and CDR2 is FYEKMQ (reference sequence). The CDR3 totals 15 residues. Trimming pared 4 bases from V and 1 base from J, leaving 11 bases between. The CDR3 loop reads CASSSRGFAKNIQYF. For the CDR3, the DNA is TGTGCCAGCAGCTCCCGGGGGTTCGCCAAAAACATTCAGTACTTC. Drawing the rest from reference TRBV13 and TRBJ2-4, the complete variable domain is AAGVIQSPRHLIKEKRETATLKCYPIPRHDTVYWYQQGPGQDPQFLISFYEKMQSDKGSIPDRFSAQQFSDYHSELNMSSLELGDSALYFCASSSRGFAKNIQYFGAGTRLSVL.

The chain combines TRBV11-1 with TRBJ2-1, with TRBD2 matching over 13 bases. Germline CDR1 SGHAT, CDR2 FQDESV (reference sequence). Unmatched junction bases numbered 3, after V lost 3 bases and J lost 4 bases. The CDR3 has 16 residues. CDR3 sequence: CASSFRTSGSYNEQFF. CDR3 nucleotides: TGTGCCAGCAGCTTTCGGACTAGCGGGAGTTACAATGAGCAGTTCTTC.

The genes are TRBV5-6 and TRBJ2-1, with 9 nucleotides matching TRBD2. Unmatched junction bases numbered 9, after V lost 2 bases and J lost 9 bases. Germline V gene sequence: CDR1 SGHDT, CDR2 YYEEEE. This CDR3 has 15 amino acids. The DNA of the CDR3 is TGTGCCAGCAGCTTTAGGTTAGCGGGAGTTGGTGAGCAGTTCTTC. It encodes CASSFRLAGVGEQFF.

This clone has only a few counts. For the CDR3, the DNA is TGTGCCAGCAGCCAGGGCAGGGGAAGGGACTACGAGCAGTACTTC. Residues: CASSQGRGRDYEQYF. This chain joins TRBV14 and TRBJ2-7, with D possibly being TRBD1 (6 bases). V lost 3 bases and J lost 3, with 15 bases in between. Germline CDR1 is SGHDN and CDR2 is FVKESK. The CDR3 contains 15 residues.

A word on this clone: The junction differs from germline at one of its ends, possibly a read error. The V and J genes are TRBV7-2 and TRBJ2-4; the D gene is possibly TRBD1 (6 bases). The germline V gene has CDR1 SGHTA and CDR2 FQGNSA. The CDR3 is 13 residues long. Here the CDR3 reads CASSAQTGSPAGF. Here the CDR3 DNA reads TGTGCCAGCAGCGCACAAACAGGGTCTCCGGCGGGCTTC.

Note on this clone: This CDR3 is also generated by other DNA sequences in the sample. The V call is TRBV10-3, the J call TRBJ2-7; 9 bases agree with TRBD2. Per germline, CDR1 ENHRY and CDR2 SYGVKD. This CDR3 region has 12 residues. The trim removed 9 bases at V and 0 bases at J, leaving 0 bases unmatched. CDR3 protein: CAISGSSYEQYF. In DNA, the CDR3 is TGTGCCATTAGCGGGAGCTCCTACGAGCAGTACTTC.

The count of this clone is one. The rearrangement uses TRBV15 and TRBJ1-1; D possibly corresponds to TRBD1 (5 bases). CDR3 length equals 15 residues. The germline CDR1 and CDR2 sequences are LNHNV and YYDKDF (reference sequence). V was shortened by 3 bases and J by 1 base, with 12 bases between the two germline ends. CDR3 sequence (DNA): TGTGCCACCAGCAGCCCCTGGGGCTGGAACACTGAAGCTTTCTTT. It yields the protein CATSSPWGWNTEAFF.

As concerns this clone: Other DNA sequences in the same sample also yield this CDR3. The J gene is TRBJ1-6, the V gene TRBV5-1; 10 bases are shared with TRBD1. Germline V gene data show CDR1 as SGHRS and CDR2 as YFSETQ. J was trimmed by 8 bases and V by 3 bases; bases with no gene match: 2. This CDR3 has 14 residues. The CDR3 DNA reads TGCGCCAGCAGCTCAGGGACAGGGGATTCACCCCTCCACTTT. This codes for CASSSGTGDSPLHF.

This chain joins TRBV2 and TRBJ2-5, with 9 positions matching TRBD2. With 11 bases clipped from V and 5 bases from J, the junction kept 12 bases outside the gene matches. The CDR3 covers 14 residues. Germline V gives CDR1 SNHLY, CDR2 FYNNEI. The CDR3 DNA reads as TGTGCCGGGCGGGGGGGGACTCGCGCGGAGACCCAGTACTTC. Translation: CAGRGGTRAETQYF.

The J gene is TRBJ1-1, the V gene TRBV6-5; 8 bases fit TRBD1. V was pared by 5 bases and J by 6 bases, with 8 bases of the junction left unmatched. Per the germline V gene, CDR1 is MNHEY and CDR2 is SVGAGI. The CDR3 is 14 amino acids. The CDR3 nucleotides read TGTGCCAGCAGTCACCGGACAGGGTGGGCTGAAGCTTTCTTT. It yields the protein CASSHRTGWAEAFF.

V usage is TRBV19 and J usage is TRBJ2-7; 9 bases map to TRBD1. Trimming took 4 bases from V and 5 from J; bases not matched to a gene: 3. This CDR3 spans 13 amino acids. From germline, CDR1 is LNHDA and CDR2 SQIVND (reference sequence). CDR3 protein: CASSNRGQDEQYF. DNA for the CDR3: TGTGCCAGTAGTAACAGGGGGCAGGACGAGCAGTACTTC.

The CDR3 DNA reads as TGTGCCAGCAGCGGGCCCGGGACAGGGGACCTGTTTGACACGCAGTATTTT. Encoded protein: CASSGPGTGDLFDTQYF. The V gene is TRBV7-9, the J gene TRBJ2-3, with TRBD1 matching over 10 bases. The CDR3 is 17 amino acids. J gave up 9 bases and V 5 bases, and 17 bases lay outside the gene matches. Germline lookup yields CDR1 SEHNR and CDR2 FQNEAQ (reference sequence).

This chain connects TRBV25-1 to TRBJ2-7, with D possibly TRBD1 on 5 matching bases. Germline assignment: CDR1 MGHDK and CDR2 SYGVNS. The CDR3 consists of 16 residues. V was clipped by 5 bases and J by 3 bases, with 20 bases between them. The CDR3 nucleotides read TGTGCCAGCAGTCCCAGCCCCCAGGGTGACGGCTACGAGCAGTACTTC. As protein: CASSPSPQGDGYEQYF.